This T cell receptor beta chain derives from a study of cytomegalovirus exposure and HLA in healthy donors. General observations from the study: Diagnosis of cytomegalovirus status made by the classifier reportedly showed high specificity and sensitivity.

Trimming cost V 0 bases and J 3 bases, with 6 bases left between them. Looked up from germline, CDR1 is LGHNA and CDR2 is YNFKEQ. The CDR3 consists of 13 residues. With regard to this clone: Its antigen remains unidentified.

13 Jbeta primers and 60 Vbeta primers were used for the PCR. Profiled with immunoSEQ multiplex PCR; TCRdb holds only in-frame clones, not every one. The sample lists about 140,000 clones, 65% to 85% occurring once. The sequencing input was PBMCs. The receptor's source is a man between 50 and 59 years old in good health and CMV-seronegative. The chain carries TRBV4-2 and TRBJ2-7; D remains ambiguous. The CDR3 nucleotides are TGTGCCAGCAGCCAAGATACAAGCTACGAGCAGTACTTC. It codes for CASSQDTSYEQYF.